The clone carrying this T cell receptor beta chain has a handful of counts. Its antigen is not known. The sample belongs to a study of regulatory T cells in long-lasting Graves disease. Findings of the study overall: Under persistent disease, TRBV28, TRBJ1-2 and TRBJ2-5 were used preferentially. Peripheral blood, not thyroid tissue, was the sole material studied.

Time point described: persistent/refractory GD, antithyroid drugs over 5 years with positive TRAb. Generation of the TCR library employed RNA extracted from PBMCs. Patients came through an endocrinology department, and that department was in Xi'an, China. Peripheral blood, 7 to 9.5 milliliters of it, was drawn into EDTA tubes. Germline V gene lookup returns CDR1 SQVTM and CDR2 ANQGSEA. The ends were cut back, 8 bases at V and 1 base at J, with 18 bases in the middle. The CDR3 has 15 residues. The authors built TCR beta libraries using iRepertoire HTBI primers and Arm-PCR of CDR3 regions. TCRdb re-analysed the multiplex PCR reads in MiXCR, keeping a single row per CDR3 protein. The table has more than 300,000 distinct CDR3 sequences, about 20% seen once.

The rearrangement uses TRBV29-1 and TRBJ2-4; D may match TRBD1 or TRBD2 (5 bases each). Specimen: peripheral blood mononuclear cells (PBMCs), collected when the disease was refractory, from a patient treated with antithyroid drugs. The TCR sequence derives from a female donor with Graves disease. This CDR3 is CSTLEGWGAKNIQYF. The CDR3 DNA follows: TGCAGCACTCTCGAAGGGTGGGGGGCCAAAAACATTCAGTACTTC.